This T cell receptor (beta chain) was captured by sequencing in a study of spatial heterogeneity in lung cancer (dated by TCRdb to the late 2010s). Some background on the complete study: Donors were around 71 patients with early-stage, untreated non-small cell lung cancer from the lung TRACERx cohort. Follow-up PBMC samples were sequenced whenever the samples were available, and the median time to follow-up was approximately 2 years after resection. Beta-chain transcripts were consistently detected in greater numbers than alpha-chain transcripts, which likely reflected higher beta-chain transcript abundance. In the raw uncorrected reads, each unique combination of TCR and UMI appeared more than ten times on average. In non-small cell lung cancer, the study made a quantitative comparison of TCR alpha and beta repertoires among multiple tumor regions, matched nontumor lung and blood. Nonsynonymous mutation counts, determined by whole-exome sequencing of tumor tissue, were related to features of the TCR repertoire. Both alpha and beta chains were TCR-sequenced in roughly 200 tumor regions, about 64 matched nontumor lung samples and roughly 54 PBMC samples obtained at surgery. Study-wide conclusions, independent of this receptor: Comparisons of baseline and follow-up blood repertoires included only 14 patients. Ubiquitous expanded tumor TCRs showed up in blood more often at tumor resection than at routine follow-up. Confirming at a functional level the hypothesis that regional TCRs recognize regional mutations was considered to require additional single-cell paired TCR alpha and beta sequencing.

From the cysteine up to the phenylalanine, the CDR3 has a length of 15 residues. Left in the record is the CDR3 DNA by itself, 45 bases read in frame from the first base. V has 4 bases trimmed and J has 0 bases trimmed; junction bases matching no gene number 2. CDR1 SGHNT and CDR2 YYREEE are derived from the germline V gene (reference sequence). This clonotype was detected many times. Its cognate antigen has yet to be identified. Base qualities are missing; no much larger clone stands one base away. The meaning of the sample's time point label: blood at routine non-recurrence follow-up after resection. Whole RNA extracted from tumor and nontumor lung tissue, or from cryopreserved PBMC samples, was used for TCR sequencing without cell sorting. Only patients with enough RNA available from two or more tumor regions were chosen for TCR sequencing. Receptor amplification or capture employed 5' RACE. These reads were obtained on a NextSeq 500. The TCR library protocol attached a unique molecular identifier to each TCR cDNA molecule to allow correction of PCR and sequencing errors. The source study handled its data this way. TCR identification, UMI-based error correction and CDR3 extraction were performed with Decombinator tools. TCRs above a frequency of 2 per 1,000, corresponding to the top 1% of the tumor frequency distribution, were defined as expanded. Renyi diversity was computed with the R vegan package after each repertoire had been subsampled 100 times to 5,000 TCRs. CDR3 similarity networks were built from amino acid triplet string-kernel similarity, with CDR3s being connected when pairwise similarity was above 0.82. The public sequencing data were trimmed at Q25 with fastp and processed into clonotypes with MiXCR by TCRdb, which kept only in-frame beta chains. Each record represents a unique CDR3 protein, reported with the most common genes and DNA among its rows. V and J calls and clone size were set by TCRdb, not the authors. Recorded for this sample are under 20,000 distinct CDR3 sequences; approximately 11% of them occurred a single time. 36% of the sample is in the top ten clones.

This TCR was recovered from a female donor with early-stage non-small cell lung cancer. Sequences were derived from PBMCs, sampled at follow-up. The sequence joins TRBV5-4 to TRBJ2-2, and TRBD2 matches 8 of the central bases. In nucleotide form, the sequence is TGTGCCAGCAGCCAGGGACTAGCGAACACCGGGGAGCTGTTTTTT. It translates as CASSQGLANTGELFF.